These 19 T cell receptor beta chains originate from one sample sequenced in a study of cytomegalovirus exposure and HLA in healthy donors. Use of 60 Vbeta and 13 Jbeta primers characterized the PCR. TCRdb's table, derived via immunoSEQ multiplex PCR, lists solely in-frame clones and lacks some. The sample contains 95,000 to 100,000 clones, roughly 70% of which appear only once. Sequenced sample: PBMCs. These receptors were obtained from a male donor in good health and CMV-seronegative.

The chain couples TRBV9 to TRBJ2-2; 10 bases match TRBD2. This CDR3 region has 17 residues. In germline, CDR1 is SGDLS, CDR2 YYNGEE. Trimming cost V 5 bases and J 3 bases; bases outside gene matches: 10. The CDR3 DNA is TGTGCCAGCAGGGGGCTAGCGGGAGTGGGTGACACCGGGGAGCTGTTTTTT. It codes for CASRGLAGVGDTGELFF.

The rearrangement joins TRBV28 to TRBJ1-5, with 7 positions matching TRBD1. In germline, CDR1 is MDHEN, CDR2 SYDVKM. The CDR3 extends over 14 amino acids. Germline trimming cut 8 bases from V and 4 bases from J; bases unmatched to any gene: 8. For the CDR3, the DNA is TGTGCCAGCCTGCCAGGGACAGTGAATCAGCCCCAGCATTTT. Translation: CASLPGTVNQPQHF.

The V gene is TRBV5-6, the J gene TRBJ1-1, with 8 bases fitting TRBD1. The CDR3 runs 14 residues. Germline CDR1 and CDR2: SGHDT and YYEEEE. Trimming took 0 bases from V and 5 from J; bases not matched to a gene: 3. Here the CDR3 DNA reads TGTGCCAGCAGCTTGGGACAGGGGATGACTGAAGCTTTCTTT. Translated, it gives CASSLGQGMTEAFF.

The V and J genes are TRBV14 and TRBJ2-7; 7 bases fit TRBD1. This CDR3 is 13 amino acids long. The germline V gene encodes CDR1 SGHDN and CDR2 FVKESK. Germline trimming cut 8 bases from V and 3 bases from J; bases unmatched to any gene: 7. CDR3 nucleotides: TGTGCCAGCCTCGTCTGGGACAGCTACGAGCAGTACTTC. Translation: CASLVWDSYEQYF.

This chain uses TRBV6-5 with TRBJ1-1; D gene unclear. Trimming pared 11 bases from V and 0 bases from J, leaving 16 bases between. The CDR3 covers 14 residues. The germline V gene has CDR1 MNHEY and CDR2 SVGAGI. CDR3 sequence (DNA): TGTGCCGTCGGCAGAGGGAAGCTGAACACTGAAGCTTTCTTT. As protein: CAVGRGKLNTEAFF.

V gene TRBV11-2 combines with J gene TRBJ2-4; D gene uncertain. Per germline, CDR1 SGHAT and CDR2 FQNNGV. Trimming took 1 base from V and 10 from J, leaving 14 bases between them. CDR3 size: 14 residues. CDR3 sequence: CASSLGVRRQIQYF. In DNA, the CDR3 is TGTGCCAGCAGCTTAGGCGTCCGTAGACAAATTCAGTACTTC.

This CDR3 reads CASSLDSGNPYEQYF. In DNA form, the CDR3 reads TGCGCCAGCAGCTTGGATAGCGGGAACCCCTACGAGCAGTACTTC. The V and J genes are TRBV5-1 and TRBJ2-7; 8 bases line up with TRBD2. J lost 2 bases, V lost 0 bases, and 4 bases had no gene match. The CDR3 length is 15 residues. CDR1 SGHRS and CDR2 YFSETQ come from the germline V gene.

The rearrangement links TRBV5-1 to TRBJ2-3, with TRBD2 identical over 10 bases. CDR3 length: 16 amino acids. With 1 base clipped from V and 4 bases from J, the junction kept 6 bases outside the gene matches. The germline CDR1 and CDR2 sequences are SGHRS and YFSETQ. The CDR3 protein is CASSLSLAGQPDTQYF. The CDR3, as DNA: TGCGCCAGCAGCTTGTCACTAGCGGGACAACCAGATACGCAGTATTTT.

Only a few counts were recorded for this clone. This chain connects TRBV4-1 to TRBJ2-7; D is unresolved. The V end lost 0 bases, the J end lost 0 bases, and 12 bases lay between the germline ends. The CDR3 covers 16 residues. CDR1 and CDR2 (germline): MGHRA, YSYEKL. DNA for the CDR3: TGCGCCAGCAGCCAAGAGCCAACCGCTAGCTCCTACGAGCAGTACTTC. As protein: CASSQEPTASSYEQYF.

V and J are TRBV19 and TRBJ2-7; the match to TRBD2 covers 10 bases. This CDR3 has 14 amino acids. Germline V CDR1 and CDR2: LNHDA, SQIVND (reference sequence). The V gene end was trimmed by 4 bases and the J gene end by 3 bases; junction bases not matched to a gene: 3. CDR3 protein: CASSTSGRRYEQYF. CDR3 in DNA: TGTGCCAGTAGTACTAGCGGGAGACGCTACGAGCAGTACTTC. Based on the CDR3 plus reference TRBV19 and TRBJ2-7, the full variable domain is DGGITQSPKYLFRKEGQNVTLSCEQNLNHDAMYWYRQDPGQGLRLIYYSQIVNDFQKGDIAEGYSVSREKKESFPLTVTSAQKNPTAFYLCASSTSGRRYEQYFGPGTRLTVT.

This clone showed up just once. The CDR3 sequence: CAISESTGQPQHF. The DNA for the CDR3 is TGTGCCATCAGTGAGTCGACCGGGCAGCCCCAGCATTTT. V gene TRBV10-3 combines with J gene TRBJ1-5; no clear D gene. The length of the CDR3 is 13 residues. Germline V gene lookup returns CDR1 ENHRY and CDR2 SYGVKD. Trimming took 0 bases from V and 7 from J, leaving 7 bases between them.

The rearrangement joins TRBV10-3 to TRBJ1-4; 11 bases fit TRBD1. Germline CDR1 reads ENHRY; CDR2 reads SYGVKD. The V segment lost 5 bases and the J segment 8 bases; nucleotides outside the gene matches: 4. The CDR3 contains 14 residues. The CDR3 nucleotides are TGTGCCATCAGTCGGGACAGGGGGAGGGAAAAACTGTTTTTT. Translating it yields CAISRDRGREKLFF.

In the case of this clone: One end of the junction varies from germline; a read error may be responsible. V usage is TRBV7-9 and J usage is TRBJ2-1; TRBD2 matches 7 bases. From germline, CDR1 is SEHNR and CDR2 FQNEAQ (reference sequence). There are 14 residues in the CDR3. CDR3 loop: CASSLGEGMHEQFF. The DNA for the CDR3 is TGTGCCAGCAGTTTAGGGGAGGGAATGCATGAGCAGTTCTTC.

The chain joins TRBV29-1 to TRBJ1-2; the match to TRBD1 covers 12 bases. The CDR3 covers 14 residues. Germline V gene sequence: CDR1 SQVTM, CDR2 ANQGSEA. The trim removed 2 bases at V and 6 bases at J, leaving 4 bases unmatched. CDR3 coding DNA: TGCAGCGTTGAACGGGGGACAGGGGGCGATGGCTACACCTTC. It is translated as CSVERGTGGDGYTF.

The chain combines TRBV19 with TRBJ2-5, with TRBD1 identical over 11 bases. The CDR3 loop spans 13 amino acids. CDR1 and CDR2 from the germline V gene are LNHDA and SQIVND (reference sequence). V shed 8 bases, J shed 4 bases, and the junction held 3 bases outside the gene matches. As DNA, the CDR3 is TGTGCCAGTGGACAGGGGGCTTCAGAGACCCAGTACTTC. Translation gives CASGQGASETQYF.

The genes are TRBV30 and TRBJ2-6; D gene uncertain. The CDR3 is 17 residues long. Germline V gene sequence: CDR1 GTSNPN, CDR2 SVGIG (reference sequence). Deletions cut 4 bases from V and 0 bases from J, with 16 bases between. The CDR3 DNA is TGTGCCTGGATGTACCTCCCTAGAAGCTCTGGGGCCAACGTCCTGACTTTC. Its translation is CAWMYLPRSSGANVLTF.

CDR3 DNA: TGTGCCAGCAGCTTGTTTTACGGGAGGGGAACCTACAATGAGCAGTTCTTC. Its translation: CASSLFYGRGTYNEQFF. The chain carries TRBV5-4 and TRBJ2-1, with TRBD2 matching over 8 bases. Per germline, CDR1 SGHNT and CDR2 YYREEE (reference sequence). J lost 2 bases, V lost 1 base, and 8 bases had no gene match. CDR3 size: 17 residues.

The V and J genes are TRBV9 and TRBJ2-7; 10 bases are a match to TRBD2. Germline values: CDR1 SGDLS, CDR2 YYNGEE. This CDR3 is 15 amino acids long. The V gene end was trimmed by 3 bases and the J gene end by 3 bases; junction bases not matched to a gene: 6. This chain's CDR3 is CASSARTSGLYEQYF. Here the CDR3 DNA reads TGTGCCAGCAGCGCAAGGACTAGCGGTCTCTACGAGCAGTACTTC.

The chain couples TRBV7-9 to TRBJ2-5; D may be TRBD2 (6 bases). V was clipped by 3 bases and J by 4 bases, with 12 bases between them. The CDR3 runs 14 residues. The germline V gene has CDR1 SEHNR and CDR2 FQNEAQ (reference sequence). The CDR3 loop reads CASSFVADRETQYF. The CDR3 DNA reads as TGTGCCAGCAGCTTTGTAGCGGACCGAGAGACCCAGTACTTC.